This T cell receptor (beta chain) is from a study of T cell responses to AZD1222 COVID-19 vaccine. The protocol was immunoSEQ multiplex PCR, while the TCRdb copy is restricted to in-frame clones and leaves out a portion. The sample consists of about 180,000 clones, 85% to 95% of them appearing once. Germline loops: CDR1 SEHNR, CDR2 FQNEAQ (reference sequence). There are 13 residues in the CDR3. V lost 1 base and J lost 5, with 8 bases in between. The receptor comes from an adult who received the AZD1222 COVID-19 vaccine. Sequencing used peripheral blood, obtained 28 days after the second AZD1222 dose. V is TRBV7-9 and J is TRBJ1-2; no clear D. The chain's CDR3 is CASSLGAEYGYTF. The CDR3 DNA reads TGTGCCAGCAGCTTAGGGGCAGAATATGGCTACACCTTC.